Listed below are T cell receptor beta chains from one sample, sequenced in a study of cytomegalovirus exposure and HLA in healthy donors. Sequenced by immunoSEQ multiplex PCR; TCRdb stores in-frame clones only, minus some. The sample gives about 160,000 clones, almost 80% of which show up once; more than 1.4% is in the top ten. Sequenced: PBMCs. The receptors were sampled from a male donor in good health and CMV-seronegative. Each CDR3 is given with its conserved first and last residue. The order of the fields is clone size, V gene, D gene, J gene, CDR3 DNA, CDR3 protein. The D gene is left open where the match is weak. Some rows mark clone size as missing; the rest say once, few, many or name a class of expanded clone.

abundance: NA; v_gene: TRBV5-4; d_gene: NA; j_gene: TRBJ2-2; CDR3nt: TGTGCCAGCAGAGGATGGGGGGACACCGGGGAGCTGTTTTTT; CDR3aa: CASRGWGDTGELFF
abundance: NA; v_gene: TRBV28; d_gene: TRBD1; j_gene: TRBJ2-7; CDR3nt: TGTGCCAGCAGTGAAGACAGGGTCGGGTACGAGCAGTACTTC; CDR3aa: CASSEDRVGYEQYF
abundance: NA; v_gene: TRBV7-3; d_gene: NA; j_gene: TRBJ1-1; CDR3nt: TGTGCCAGCAGCCTTACGGGTGGGGCAATCACTGAAGCTTTCTTT; CDR3aa: CASSLTGGAITEAFF
abundance: NA; v_gene: TRBV29-1; d_gene: NA; j_gene: TRBJ2-5; CDR3nt: TGCAGCGTTCCACAGGGCCCCCAGGGGACCCAGTACTTC; CDR3aa: CSVPQGPQGTQYF
abundance: NA; v_gene: TRBV21-1; d_gene: NA; j_gene: TRBJ1-5; CDR3nt: TGTGCCAGCAGCAACCCCGGGACAGGGGACGATCAGCCCCAGCATTTT; CDR3aa: CASSNPGTGDDQPQHF
abundance: NA; v_gene: TRBV5-4; d_gene: TRBD1; j_gene: TRBJ2-7; CDR3nt: TGTGCCAGCAGCCTAGGACAGGGCTCCTACGAGCAGTACTTC; CDR3aa: CASSLGQGSYEQYF
abundance: NA; v_gene: TRBV7-9; d_gene: TRBD1; j_gene: TRBJ1-1; CDR3nt: TGTGCCAGCAGCTTAGGACAGGGGAGCACTGAAGCTTTCTTT; CDR3aa: CASSLGQGSTEAFF
abundance: NA; v_gene: TRBV29-1; d_gene: NA; j_gene: TRBJ2-7; CDR3nt: TGCAGCGTTGAGGTTGGCAGGTACGAGCAGTACTTC; CDR3aa: CSVEVGRYEQYF
abundance: NA; v_gene: TRBV6-1; d_gene: TRBD1; j_gene: TRBJ1-6; CDR3nt: TGTGCCAGCAGTTCCGGACAGGGAAATTCACCCCTCCACTTT; CDR3aa: CASSSGQGNSPLHF
abundance: few; v_gene: TRBV19; d_gene: NA; j_gene: TRBJ1-5; CDR3nt: TGTGCCAGTAGTATTCGGAGGGGCGGACAGCCCCAGCATTTT; CDR3aa: CASSIRRGGQPQHF
abundance: NA; v_gene: TRBV18; d_gene: TRBD1; j_gene: TRBJ1-1; CDR3nt: TGTGCCAGCTCAGCTTTCAACAGGGGTGACACTGAAGCTTTCTTT; CDR3aa: CASSAFNRGDTEAFF
abundance: NA; v_gene: TRBV6-5; d_gene: NA; j_gene: TRBJ2-7; CDR3nt: TGTGCCAGTATCGCGGCTGCGGGCTCCTACGAGCAGTACTTC; CDR3aa: CASIAAAGSYEQYF
abundance: few; v_gene: TRBV9; d_gene: NA; j_gene: TRBJ1-4; CDR3nt: TGTGCCAGCAGCATTCAGGACAGTAGTAATGAAAAACTGTTTTTT; CDR3aa: CASSIQDSSNEKLFF
abundance: once; v_gene: TRBV5-6; d_gene: TRBD2; j_gene: TRBJ2-3; CDR3nt: TGTGCCAGCAGCTGGGGACTAGCGGTAGATACGCAGTATTTT; CDR3aa: CASSWGLAVDTQYF
abundance: NA; v_gene: TRBV28; d_gene: NA; j_gene: TRBJ2-1; CDR3nt: TGTGCCAGCAGTGAAGGGGGTGGGAGCTCCTACAATGAGCAGTTCTTC; CDR3aa: CASSEGGGSSYNEQFF
abundance: few; v_gene: TRBV20-1; d_gene: NA; j_gene: TRBJ1-1; CDR3nt: TGCAGTCCCTCGAATCCGGTAGAAGCTTTCTTT; CDR3aa: CSPSNPVEAFF
abundance: NA; v_gene: TRBV2; d_gene: TRBD1; j_gene: TRBJ1-4; CDR3nt: TGTGCCAGCACCGGGACAGGGGGCGCGACTGAAAAACTGTTTTTT; CDR3aa: CASTGTGGATEKLFF
abundance: NA; v_gene: TRBV7-9; d_gene: NA; j_gene: TRBJ2-3; CDR3nt: TGTGCCAGCAGTTATTCGGGGTCCTACACAGATACGCAGTATTTT; CDR3aa: CASSYSGSYTDTQYF
abundance: NA; v_gene: TRBV28; d_gene: TRBD1; j_gene: TRBJ1-4; CDR3nt: TGTGCCAGCAGTTCCCTACAGGGGGCGATTGAAAAACTGTTTTTT; CDR3aa: CASSSLQGAIEKLFF
abundance: NA; v_gene: TRBV27; d_gene: TRBD2; j_gene: TRBJ2-1; CDR3nt: TGTGCCAGCAGTTTATCGAGACTAGCGGGGGGTTGGAATGAGCAGTTCTTC; CDR3aa: CASSLSRLAGGWNEQFF
abundance: once; v_gene: TRBV7-2; d_gene: NA; j_gene: TRBJ2-1; CDR3nt: TGTGCCAGCAGCAGCCGGGGAGTTGGTGAGCAGTTCTTC; CDR3aa: CASSSRGVGEQFF
abundance: NA; v_gene: TRBV7-9; d_gene: NA; j_gene: TRBJ2-7; CDR3nt: TGTTCCAGCAGCTTGGCAGGGTGGATCGAGCAGTACTTC; CDR3aa: CSSSLAGWIEQYF
abundance: NA; v_gene: TRBV7-9; d_gene: TRBD2; j_gene: TRBJ2-1; CDR3nt: TGTGCCAGCAGCCCTATAGCGGGGGGCACAGGTGAGCAGTTCTTC; CDR3aa: CASSPIAGGTGEQFF
abundance: few; v_gene: TRBV6-1; d_gene: NA; j_gene: TRBJ2-2; CDR3nt: TGTGCCAGCAGTGAAAGAGTGGGGGCCACCGGGGAGCTGTTTTTT; CDR3aa: CASSERVGATGELFF
abundance: NA; v_gene: TRBV11-2; d_gene: TRBD1; j_gene: TRBJ2-2; CDR3nt: TGTGCCAGCAGCTTCGTTGGGGACAGGGCTCTGGAGACCGGGGAGCTGTTTTTT; CDR3aa: CASSFVGDRALETGELFF
abundance: NA; v_gene: TRBV7-2; d_gene: TRBD2; j_gene: TRBJ2-5; CDR3nt: TGTGCCAGCAGCACACGACAGTCCGGGAGGCAAGAGACCCAGTACTTC; CDR3aa: CASSTRQSGRQETQYF
abundance: NA; v_gene: TRBV11-2; d_gene: NA; j_gene: TRBJ2-7; CDR3nt: TGTGCCAGCAGCAGGCAGGCAGGGGAAGTCTACGAGCAGTACTTC; CDR3aa: CASSRQAGEVYEQYF
abundance: NA; v_gene: TRBV6-7; d_gene: NA; j_gene: TRBJ2-2; CDR3nt: TGTGCCAGCAGTGCGAGGGTGGGAAACACCGGGGAGCTGTTTTTT; CDR3aa: CASSARVGNTGELFF
abundance: once; v_gene: TRBV28; d_gene: NA; j_gene: TRBJ1-2; CDR3nt: TGTGCCAGCAGTTTATCACGGGTTAACTATGGCTACACCTTC; CDR3aa: CASSLSRVNYGYTF
abundance: few; v_gene: TRBV7-9; d_gene: TRBD2; j_gene: TRBJ2-7; CDR3nt: TGTGCCAGCAGCTCCCATGCGGGGCGCGGGAGGGCCCCCGAGCAGTACTTC; CDR3aa: CASSSHAGRGRAPEQYF
abundance: NA; v_gene: TRBV5-8; d_gene: NA; j_gene: TRBJ2-1; CDR3nt: TGTGCCAGCAGCTTGGTGGCTAGCGACAATGAGCAGTTCTTC; CDR3aa: CASSLVASDNEQFF
abundance: NA; v_gene: TRBV7-6; d_gene: TRBD2; j_gene: TRBJ2-5; CDR3nt: TGTGCCAGCAGCTTTTCGGTTAGCGGGGAGACCCAGTACTTC; CDR3aa: CASSFSVSGETQYF
abundance: NA; v_gene: TRBV14; d_gene: TRBD1; j_gene: TRBJ1-4; CDR3nt: TGTGCCAGCAGGTCCGGGACAGGGGGTGAAAAACTGTTTTTT; CDR3aa: CASRSGTGGEKLFF
abundance: once; v_gene: TRBV19; d_gene: TRBD1; j_gene: TRBJ2-5; CDR3nt: TGTGCCAGTAGAACTCGGGACAGGGGGGGTGTAGAGACCCAGTACTTC; CDR3aa: CASRTRDRGGVETQYF
abundance: once; v_gene: TRBV14; d_gene: NA; j_gene: TRBJ1-2; CDR3nt: TGTGCCAGCAGCCAAACCACGGGGGTGGTTGGCTATGGCTACACCTTC; CDR3aa: CASSQTTGVVGYGYTF
abundance: NA; v_gene: TRBV5-4; d_gene: TRBD1; j_gene: TRBJ1-2; CDR3nt: TGTGCCAGCAGCTTTGACAGGGGAAGTGGCTACACCTTC; CDR3aa: CASSFDRGSGYTF
abundance: NA; v_gene: TRBV7-2; d_gene: NA; j_gene: TRBJ1-1; CDR3nt: TGTGCCAGCAGCCTCACGCGGGGGGATAGCACTGAAGCTTTCTTT; CDR3aa: CASSLTRGDSTEAFF
abundance: NA; v_gene: TRBV5-1; d_gene: NA; j_gene: TRBJ2-3; CDR3nt: TGCGCCAGCAGCTCCGGACTTTTCACAGATACGCAGTATTTT; CDR3aa: CASSSGLFTDTQYF
abundance: NA; v_gene: TRBV4-3; d_gene: NA; j_gene: TRBJ1-4; CDR3nt: TGCGCCAGCAGCCAAGATCGGAGAGGAAAACTGTTTTTT; CDR3aa: CASSQDRRGKLFF
abundance: NA; v_gene: TRBV5-4; d_gene: NA; j_gene: TRBJ2-7; CDR3nt: TGTGCCGCCGGTGGGGCGGGAAGCTCCTACGAGCAGTACTTC; CDR3aa: CAAGGAGSSYEQYF